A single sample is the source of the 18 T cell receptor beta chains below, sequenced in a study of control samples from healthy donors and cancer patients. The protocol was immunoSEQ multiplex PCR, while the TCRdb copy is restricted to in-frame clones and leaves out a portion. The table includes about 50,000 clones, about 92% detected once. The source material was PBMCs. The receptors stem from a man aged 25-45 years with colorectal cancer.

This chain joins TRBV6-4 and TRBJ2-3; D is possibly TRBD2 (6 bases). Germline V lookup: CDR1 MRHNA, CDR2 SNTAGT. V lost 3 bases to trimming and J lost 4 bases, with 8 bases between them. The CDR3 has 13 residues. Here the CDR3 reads CASSEASADTQYF. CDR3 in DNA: TGTGCCAGCAGTGAGGCTAGCGCAGATACGCAGTATTTT.

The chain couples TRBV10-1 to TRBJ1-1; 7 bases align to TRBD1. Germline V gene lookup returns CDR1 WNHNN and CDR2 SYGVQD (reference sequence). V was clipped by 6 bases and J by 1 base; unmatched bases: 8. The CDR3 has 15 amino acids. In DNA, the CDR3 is TGCGCCAGCAGATGGACAGGTCAGACGAACACTGAAGCTTTCTTT. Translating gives CASRWTGQTNTEAFF.

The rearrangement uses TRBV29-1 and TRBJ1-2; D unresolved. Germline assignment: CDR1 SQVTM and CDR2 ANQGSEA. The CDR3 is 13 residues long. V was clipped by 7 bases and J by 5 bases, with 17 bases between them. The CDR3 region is CSARSRFRYGYTF. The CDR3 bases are TGCAGCGCCCGATCGCGGTTCCGTTATGGCTACACCTTC.

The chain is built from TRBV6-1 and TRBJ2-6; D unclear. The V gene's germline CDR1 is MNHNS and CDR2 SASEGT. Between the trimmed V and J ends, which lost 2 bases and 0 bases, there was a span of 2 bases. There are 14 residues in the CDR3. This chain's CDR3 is CASSESSGANVLTF. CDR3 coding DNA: TGTGCCAGCAGTGAAAGCTCTGGGGCCAACGTCCTGACTTTC.

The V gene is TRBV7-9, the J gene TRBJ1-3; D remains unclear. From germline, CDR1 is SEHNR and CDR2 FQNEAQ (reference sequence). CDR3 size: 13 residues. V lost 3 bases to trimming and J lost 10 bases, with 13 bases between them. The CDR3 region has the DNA TGTGCCAGCAGCTTGCTCTCCGAGAGAACCATATATTTT. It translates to CASSLLSERTIYF.

The CDR3 here is CASSQAAGTDTQYF. The CDR3 DNA reads TGTGCCAGCAGCCAAGCAGCGGGCACAGATACGCAGTATTTT. V and J are TRBV3-1 (or the pseudogene TRBV3-2) and TRBJ2-3, with D perhaps matching TRBD2 (5 bases). The CDR3 has 14 amino acids. Per germline, CDR1 LGHDT and CDR2 YNNKEL (reference sequence). The germline V and J ends were trimmed by 1 base and 1 base, with 6 bases remaining between them.

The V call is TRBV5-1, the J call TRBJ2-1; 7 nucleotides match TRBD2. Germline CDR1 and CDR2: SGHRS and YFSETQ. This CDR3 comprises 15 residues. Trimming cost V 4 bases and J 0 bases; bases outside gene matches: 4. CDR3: CASSVTSLSYNEQFF. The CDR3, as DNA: TGCGCCAGCAGCGTGACTAGCCTCTCCTACAATGAGCAGTTCTTC.

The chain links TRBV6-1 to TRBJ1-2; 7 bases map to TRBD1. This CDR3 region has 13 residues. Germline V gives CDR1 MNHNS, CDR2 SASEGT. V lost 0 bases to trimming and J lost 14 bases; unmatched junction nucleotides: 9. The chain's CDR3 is CASSEARQGQGTF. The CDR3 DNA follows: TGTGCCAGCAGTGAAGCCCGACAGGGCCAGGGTACCTTC.

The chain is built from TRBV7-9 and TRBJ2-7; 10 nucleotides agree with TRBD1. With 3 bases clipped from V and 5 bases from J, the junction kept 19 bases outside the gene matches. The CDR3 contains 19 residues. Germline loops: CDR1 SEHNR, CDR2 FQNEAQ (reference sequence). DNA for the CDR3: TGTGCCAGCAGCTTGGGGCCGGGACAGGGGACAATCGCTTTCAACGAGCAGTACTTC. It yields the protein CASSLGPGQGTIAFNEQYF.

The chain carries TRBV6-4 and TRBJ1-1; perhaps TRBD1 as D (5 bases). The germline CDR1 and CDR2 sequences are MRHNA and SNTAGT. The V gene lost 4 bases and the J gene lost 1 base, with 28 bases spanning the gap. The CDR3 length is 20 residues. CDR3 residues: CASSALYIPGPRRGNTEAFF. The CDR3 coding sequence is TGTGCCAGCAGTGCCCTTTATATTCCGGGACCTCGGCGAGGGAACACTGAAGCTTTCTTT.

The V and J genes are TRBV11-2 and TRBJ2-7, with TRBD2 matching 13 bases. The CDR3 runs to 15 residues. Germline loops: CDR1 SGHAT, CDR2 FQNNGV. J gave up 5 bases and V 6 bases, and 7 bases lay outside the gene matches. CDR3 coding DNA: TGTGCCAGCAGGAAAGGGACTAGCGGGGCGCACGAGCAGTACTTC. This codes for CASRKGTSGAHEQYF.

The CDR3 is CASSQDLGSSYNSPLHF. The DNA of the CDR3 is TGCGCCAGCAGCCAGGACCTCGGAAGCTCCTATAATTCACCCCTCCACTTT. The chain carries TRBV4-3 and TRBJ1-6; D unresolved. The germline V gene encodes CDR1 LGHNA and CDR2 YSLEER. CDR3 length: 17 residues. The V and J ends lost 3 bases and 0 bases respectively, with 12 bases between them.

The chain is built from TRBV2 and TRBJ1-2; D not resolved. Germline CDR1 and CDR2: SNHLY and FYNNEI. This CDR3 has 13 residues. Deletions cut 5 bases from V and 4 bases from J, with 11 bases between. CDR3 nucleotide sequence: TGTGCCAGCAGTCTCACTGAACGCTATGGCTACACCTTC. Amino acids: CASSLTERYGYTF.

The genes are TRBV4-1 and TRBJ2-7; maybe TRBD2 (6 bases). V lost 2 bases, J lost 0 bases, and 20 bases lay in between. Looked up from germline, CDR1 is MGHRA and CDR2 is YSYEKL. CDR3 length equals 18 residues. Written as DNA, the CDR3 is TGCGCCAGCAGCCAAAAGGAGGGCGGGGACTTCAGCTCCTACGAGCAGTACTTC. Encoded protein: CASSQKEGGDFSSYEQYF.

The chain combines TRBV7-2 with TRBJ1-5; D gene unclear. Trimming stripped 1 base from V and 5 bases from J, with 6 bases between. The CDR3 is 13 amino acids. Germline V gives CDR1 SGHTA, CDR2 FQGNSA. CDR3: CASSLDRYQPQHF. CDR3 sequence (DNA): TGTGCCAGCAGCTTAGACAGATATCAGCCCCAGCATTTT.

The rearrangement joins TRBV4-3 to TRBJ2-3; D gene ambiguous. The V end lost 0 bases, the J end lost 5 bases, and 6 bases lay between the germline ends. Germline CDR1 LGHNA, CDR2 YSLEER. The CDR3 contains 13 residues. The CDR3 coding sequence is TGCGCCAGCAGCCAAGACATGCAAGATACGCAGTATTTT. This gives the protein CASSQDMQDTQYF.

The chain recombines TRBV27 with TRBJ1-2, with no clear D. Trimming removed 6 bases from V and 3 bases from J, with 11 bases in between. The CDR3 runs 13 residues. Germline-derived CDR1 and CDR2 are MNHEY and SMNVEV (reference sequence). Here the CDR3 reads CASSSGWDYGYTF. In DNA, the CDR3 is TGTGCCAGCAGCTCCGGATGGGACTATGGCTACACCTTC.

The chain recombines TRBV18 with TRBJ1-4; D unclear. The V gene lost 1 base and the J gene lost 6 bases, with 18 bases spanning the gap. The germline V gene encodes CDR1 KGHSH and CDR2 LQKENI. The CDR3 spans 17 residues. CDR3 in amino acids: CASSPRLERGSYEKLFF. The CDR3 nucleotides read TGTGCCAGCTCACCACGATTAGAGCGGGGTTCTTATGAAAAACTGTTTTTT.